These 10 T cell receptor beta chains share one sample of origin, sequenced in a study of T cells in women clearing cervical HPV infection. Profiled with immunoSEQ multiplex PCR; TCRdb holds only in-frame clones, not every one. Its table lists tens of thousands of clones. The specimen sequenced was blood buffy coat. Source of these receptors: a woman between 18 and 70 years old with a cervical HPV16 infection that either progressed to CIN3+ or cleared (not recorded which).

A word on this clone: The read finishes 3 residues shy of the CDR3 end, and the germline J gene is used to complete it. This chain links TRBV7-7 with TRBJ2-1; maybe TRBD1 (6 bases). Germline CDR1 is SSHAT and CDR2 is FNYEAQ (reference sequence). CDR3 length equals 13 residues. Trimming left V 5 bases short and J 8 bases short, with 13 bases between. The CDR3 bases that were read are TGTGCCAGCAGCCGAGACAGGTTTGATGAG. Translation gives CASSRDRFDE. The complete CDR3 reads CASSRDRFDEQFF.

A remark on this clone: From the germline J gene comes the end of the CDR3, since the read stops 3 residues before it. The chain joins TRBV30 to TRBJ2-3, with a tentative D call TRBD1 (6 bases). V was clipped by 4 bases and J by 1 base, with 12 bases between them. Germline V gives CDR1 GTSNPN, CDR2 SVGIG (reference sequence). CDR3 size: 14 residues. CDR3 in amino acids: CAWTRAGGTDTQYF. The sequenced part of the CDR3 DNA is TGTGCCTGGACAAGGGCAGGGGGCACAGATACG.

Concerning this clone: Sequencing ends 3 residues short of the CDR3 end; the germline J gene provides the rest. This chain links TRBV18 with TRBJ1-1, with TRBD1 identical over 9 bases. The J segment lost 4 bases and the V segment lost 2 bases, leaving 8 bases of the junction unmatched. The CDR3 is 16 amino acids. Germline V gene data show CDR1 as KGHSH and CDR2 as LQKENI. The chain's CDR3 is CASSPAGTGLATEAFF. The CDR3 bases that were read are TGTGCCAGCTCACCAGCGGGGACAGGGTTGGCCACTGAA.

A remark on this clone: The read stops 3 residues short of the end of the CDR3; the missing end is completed from the germline J gene. The V gene is TRBV3-1 (or the pseudogene TRBV3-2), the J gene TRBJ2-3; 9 bases match TRBD2. Unmatched junction bases numbered 5, after V lost 4 bases and J lost 6 bases. The CDR3 has 14 residues. The germline CDR1 and CDR2 sequences are LGHDT and YNNKEL (reference sequence). The sequenced part of the CDR3 DNA is TGTGCCAGCAGCCCTAGCGGGACTAGGGATACG. This encodes CASSPSGTRDT. The whole CDR3 protein is CASSPSGTRDTQYF.

In the case of this clone: The CDR3 end lies 3 residues beyond the end of the read and is filled in from the germline J gene. The chain joins TRBV30 to TRBJ1-4; 7 nucleotides agree with TRBD1. The CDR3 has 15 residues. CDR1 is GTSNPN and CDR2 is SVGIG in the germline V gene (reference sequence). CDR3 DNA (partial): TGTGCCTGGAGTAGGGTGGACAGGATAGAATCACCA. Translated: CAWSRVDRIESP. The CDR3 as a whole reads CAWSRVDRIESPLFF.

A word on this clone: The sequenced fragment ends 3 residues before the CDR3 boundary, so the rest is inferred from the germline J gene. The chain joins TRBV20-1 to TRBJ2-3; 11 bases line up with TRBD1. This CDR3 is 14 amino acids long. Trimming at V came to 6 bases and at J to 6 bases, leaving 8 bases not matched to a gene. The germline gives CDR1 DFQATT, CDR2 SNEGSKA (reference sequence). CDR3 DNA (partial): TGCAGTGCCAGGGGGACAGGGGGTCGGGATACG. Amino acids: CSARGTGGRDT. The full CDR3 protein is CSARGTGGRDTQYF.

Worth noting for this clone: The sequence runs out 3 residues before the end of the CDR3; the remainder is reconstructed from the germline J gene. The chain employs TRBV6-2 or TRBV6-3 and TRBJ2-3, with D unresolved. This CDR3 has 14 amino acids. V shed 0 bases and J shed 2 bases, with 6 bases lying between them. Germline V gives CDR1 MNHEY, CDR2 SVGEGT. The CDR3 protein is CASSYSTLTDTQYF. The CDR3 DNA, read in part, is TGTGCCAGCAGTTACTCGACTCTCACAGATACG.

To note about this clone: The CDR3 goes on 3 residues after the read ends, and that part is filled in from the germline J gene. The chain has TRBV11-1 and TRBJ1-2; D may be TRBD1 (6 bases). Trimming cost V 4 bases and J 4 bases, with 16 bases left between them. This CDR3 comprises 15 residues. The germline gives CDR1 SGHAT, CDR2 FQDESV (reference sequence). The covered CDR3 bases are TGTGCCAGCAGCTCCTACCCCACAGGGACCTATGGC. This translates into CASSSYPTGTYG. From start to end, the CDR3 is CASSSYPTGTYGYTF.

A note on this clone: The CDR3 end is not reached by the read, which stops 3 residues before it; the germline J gene fills it in. The rearrangement joins TRBV11-2 to TRBJ1-4; D is undetermined. Germline loops: CDR1 SGHAT, CDR2 FQNNGV. The CDR3 totals 12 residues. Trimming took off 2 bases at V and 8 bases at J, with 6 bases between the two ends. CDR3 DNA, as far as it was read: TGTGCCAGCAGCTTACCAGGAGAAAAA. Protein sequence: CASSLPGEK. In full, the CDR3 is CASSLPGEKLFF.

As concerns this clone: The sequence runs out 3 residues before the end of the CDR3; the remainder is reconstructed from the germline J gene. The rearrangement links TRBV18 to TRBJ1-2, with TRBD1 as a possible D gene (5 bases). The CDR3 consists of 12 residues. V was shortened by 11 bases and J by 3 bases, with 13 bases between the two germline ends. CDR1 and CDR2 (germline): KGHSH, LQKENI. The sequenced part of the CDR3 DNA is TGTGCCGACTCACGGGACTACTATGGC. As protein: CADSRDYYG. The CDR3, in full, reads CADSRDYYGYTF.